This T cell receptor (beta chain) is drawn from a study of cytomegalovirus exposure and HLA in healthy donors. Overall study context: One earlier analysis, a look at around 180 million T cells, found approximately 120 million unique TCR beta sequences. Among about 400 genotyped donors, 65% to 90% fell in the Caucasian-associated ancestry cluster.

Study results and limitations: The investigators catalogued 150 to 200 TCR beta chains as cytomegalovirus-associated. With further analysis later on, most CMV-associated TCR beta chains appeared HLA-restricted.

PCR primers comprised 60 Vbeta and 13 Jbeta primers. Some clones are missing from TCRdb's copy, which holds only in-frame ones; the method was immunoSEQ multiplex PCR. Here the sample spans more than 150,000 clones, roughly 80% being singletons. With V trimmed by 3 bases and J by 5 bases, 3 bases remained unmatched. CDR1 and CDR2 (germline): SGHTA, FQGNSA. There are 14 residues in the CDR3. This clone was seen once. Its antigen is unknown. What was sequenced was PBMCs. The chain is built from TRBV7-2 and TRBJ2-1, with TRBD2 matching over 8 bases. This receptor was taken from a man between 50 and 59 years old in good health and CMV-seronegative. CDR3 sequence (DNA): TGTGCCAGCAGCTTTAGCGGGGAGAACAATGAGCAGTTCTTC. Translation gives CASSFSGENNEQFF.